One sample yielded the 12 T cell receptor beta chains listed below, sequenced in a study of shared clonotypes between healthy human individuals. Generated by immunoSEQ multiplex PCR, the TCRdb table keeps only in-frame clones and is missing some. Of 780,000 or so clones listed, 72% are singletons. Sequencing used memory CD4+ T cells sorted from blood. Subset indicated: CD45RA-negative fraction. These receptors were collected from a woman between 25 and 40 years old in good health.

The V gene is TRBV30, the J gene TRBJ2-6; TRBD1 might be the D (6 bases). The CDR3 is 15 amino acids. From germline, CDR1 is GTSNPN and CDR2 SVGIG (reference sequence). Trimming took 4 bases from V and 2 from J, leaving 12 bases between them. DNA of the CDR3: TGTGCCTGGAATTTACCAGGGGCTGGGGCCAACGTCCTGACTTTC. This gives the protein CAWNLPGAGANVLTF.

The chain employs TRBV10-3 and TRBJ2-5; TRBD2 agrees at 8 bases. The CDR3 sequence is 16 residues long. Germline trimming cut 1 base from V and 3 bases from J; bases unmatched to any gene: 7. Germline V gene data show CDR1 as ENHRY and CDR2 as SYGVKD. CDR3 bases: TGTGCCATCAGTGAGTTTGGTAGCGGGGATAAAGAGACCCAGTACTTC. Translating it yields CAISEFGSGDKETQYF.

The chain couples TRBV6-5 to TRBJ1-2; D is uncertain. V was cut by 6 bases and J by 4 bases, with 9 bases left in between. The CDR3 runs 12 residues. Germline CDR1 MNHEY, CDR2 SVGAGI. CDR3 nucleotides: TGTGCCAGCAGCCCCCAACCCTATGGCTACACCTTC. This translates into CASSPQPYGYTF.

The chain recombines TRBV28 with TRBJ2-5; no firm D call. V lost 3 bases, J lost 0 bases, and 11 bases lay in between. The germline V gene encodes CDR1 MDHEN and CDR2 SYDVKM. The CDR3 spans 15 residues. CDR3 DNA: TGTGCCAGCAGTTTGACCCAACAACACCAAGAGACCCAGTACTTC. Residues: CASSLTQQHQETQYF.

The chain combines TRBV4-1 with TRBJ1-2, with D possibly matching TRBD1 (6 bases). Trimming pared 4 bases from V and 4 bases from J, leaving 13 bases between. This CDR3 has 14 amino acids. CDR1 is MGHRA, CDR2 YSYEKL, per germline. The CDR3 loop reads CASSPMDRLYGYTF. For the CDR3, the DNA is TGCGCCAGCAGCCCGATGGACAGACTCTATGGCTACACCTTC.

The genes are TRBV15 and TRBJ1-2, with D unresolved. Germline V CDR1 and CDR2: LNHNV, YYDKDF (reference sequence). V lost 3 bases and J lost 0, with 17 bases in between. The CDR3 totals 17 residues. CDR3 coding DNA: TGTGCCACCAGCAGCGAAACTGGGGAGGGATCTAACTATGGCTACACCTTC. Amino acids: CATSSETGEGSNYGYTF.

This clone appeared a few times. J is TRBJ2-1 and V is TRBV4-1; the D is unclear. Germline CDR1 reads MGHRA; CDR2 reads YSYEKL. Trimming took off 6 bases at V and 0 bases at J, with 12 bases between the two ends. This CDR3 contains 15 residues. The CDR3 bases are TGCGCCAGCAGTGGAACGGTGAGCTCCTACAATGAGCAGTTCTTC. Protein product: CASSGTVSSYNEQFF.

V and J are TRBV6-1 and TRBJ1-2; 11 bases map to TRBD1. Trimming cost V 4 bases and J 6 bases; bases outside gene matches: 10. Germline V gene data show CDR1 as MNHNS and CDR2 as SASEGT. The CDR3 length is 16 residues. CDR3 sequence (DNA): TGTGCCAGCAGTGCCCTCTTCCCGGGACAGGGGGATGGCTACACCTTC. Translated, it gives CASSALFPGQGDGYTF.

This chain uses TRBV6-5 with TRBJ2-5; D not resolved. Germline V gives CDR1 MNHEY, CDR2 SVGAGI. The CDR3 extends over 11 amino acids. V lost 6 bases, J lost 11 bases, and 13 bases lay in between. CDR3 nucleotides: TGTGCCAGCAGGGACGGAGAGGAGCAGTACTTC. Its protein is CASRDGEEQYF.

This clone has a count of ten or more. The genes are TRBV7-2 and TRBJ1-5; D remains unclear. The CDR3 is 13 residues long. V was cut by 0 bases and J by 6 bases, with 6 bases left in between. The germline gives CDR1 SGHTA, CDR2 FQGNSA. The CDR3 loop reads CASSLARVQPQHF. CDR3 in DNA: TGTGCCAGCAGCTTAGCGCGTGTTCAGCCCCAGCATTTT.

This clone has a single count. The chain links TRBV25-1 to TRBJ2-3, with D perhaps TRBD2 (5 bases). Deletions cut 1 base from V and 2 bases from J, with 7 bases between. In germline, CDR1 is MGHDK, CDR2 SYGVNS. The CDR3 sequence is 14 residues long. The CDR3 loop reads CASSEWRNTDTQYF. CDR3 in DNA: TGTGCCAGCAGTGAATGGAGGAACACAGATACGCAGTATTTT.

The rearrangement joins TRBV6-5 to TRBJ2-5; D perhaps matches TRBD1 (5 bases). There are 15 residues in the CDR3. Germline CDR1 MNHEY, CDR2 SVGAGI. Deletions cut 0 bases from V and 3 bases from J, with 11 bases between. CDR3 DNA: TGTGCCAGCAGTTACTCGGCAGGGTGGGAAGAGACCCAGTACTTC. This translates into CASSYSAGWEETQYF.